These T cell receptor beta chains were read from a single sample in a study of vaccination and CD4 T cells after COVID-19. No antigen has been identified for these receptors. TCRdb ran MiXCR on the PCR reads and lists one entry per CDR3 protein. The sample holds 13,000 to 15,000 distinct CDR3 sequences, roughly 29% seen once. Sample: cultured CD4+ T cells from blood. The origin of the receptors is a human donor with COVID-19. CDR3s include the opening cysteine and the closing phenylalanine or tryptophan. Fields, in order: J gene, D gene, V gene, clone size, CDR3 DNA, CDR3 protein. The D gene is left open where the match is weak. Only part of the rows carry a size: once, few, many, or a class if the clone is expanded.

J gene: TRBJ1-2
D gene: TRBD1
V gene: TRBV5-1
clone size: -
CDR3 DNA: TGCGCCAGCAGCTCCGGACAGGGGGCGGGGGGCTACACCTTC
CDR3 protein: CASSSGQGAGGYTF

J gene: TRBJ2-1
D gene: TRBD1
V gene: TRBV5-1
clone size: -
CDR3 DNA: TGCGCCAGCAGCCTAGGGGGGACAGGCGTAGGTGAGCAGTTCTTC
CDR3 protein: CASSLGGTGVGEQFF

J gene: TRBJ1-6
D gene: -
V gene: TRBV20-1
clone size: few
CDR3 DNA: TGCAGTGCTAGTGGCCAGGGGAATAATTCACCCCTCCACTTT
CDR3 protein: CSASGQGNNSPLHF

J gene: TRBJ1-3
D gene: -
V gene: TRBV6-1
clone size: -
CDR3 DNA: TGTGCCACATCTGGGGGGGCCTCTGGAAACACCATATATTTT
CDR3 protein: CATSGGASGNTIYF

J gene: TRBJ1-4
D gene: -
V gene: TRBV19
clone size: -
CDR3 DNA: TGTGCCAGTATGTCGGGGAGGGTTTTGTTTTTT
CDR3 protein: CASMSGRVLFF

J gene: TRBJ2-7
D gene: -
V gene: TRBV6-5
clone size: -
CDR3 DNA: TGTGCCAGCAGTTACTCCCACGGGCCCCCCTACGAGCAGTACTTC
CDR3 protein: CASSYSHGPPYEQYF

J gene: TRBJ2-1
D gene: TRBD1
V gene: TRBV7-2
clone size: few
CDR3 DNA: TGTGCCAGCAGCTTACAGTTTCGGGGACAGGGGGCGGTTAATGAGCAGTTCTTC
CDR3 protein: CASSLQFRGQGAVNEQFF

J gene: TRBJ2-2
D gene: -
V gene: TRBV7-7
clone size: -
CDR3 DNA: TGTGCTAGCGCTCGAAGAGGCACCGGGGAGCTGTTTTTT
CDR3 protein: CASARRGTGELFF

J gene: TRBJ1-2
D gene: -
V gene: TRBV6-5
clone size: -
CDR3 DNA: TGTGCCAGCAGTTACCTGGCTTCAGGCTATGGCTACACCTTC
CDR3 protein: CASSYLASGYGYTF

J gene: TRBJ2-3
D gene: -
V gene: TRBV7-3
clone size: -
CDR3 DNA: TGTGCCAGCAGCTTGTCAAAGATCACAGATACGCAGTATTTT
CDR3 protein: CASSLSKITDTQYF

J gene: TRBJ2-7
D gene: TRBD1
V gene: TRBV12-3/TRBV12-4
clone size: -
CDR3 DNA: TGTGCCAGCAACCGACAGGGATTCTACGAGCAGTACTTC
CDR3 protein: CASNRQGFYEQYF

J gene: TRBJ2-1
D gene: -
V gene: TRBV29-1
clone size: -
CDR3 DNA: TGCAGCGTTGCCGAGAGGGCCTTATACAATGAGCAGTTCTTC
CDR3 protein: CSVAERALYNEQFF

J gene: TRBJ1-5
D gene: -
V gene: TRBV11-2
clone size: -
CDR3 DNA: TGTACCAGCAGCTTAGACGGGTATCAGCCCCAGCATTTT
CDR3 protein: CTSSLDGYQPQHF

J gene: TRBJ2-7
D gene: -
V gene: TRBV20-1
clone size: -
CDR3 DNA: TGCAGTGCTAAAGGACTCACCTACGAGCAGTACTTC
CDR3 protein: CSAKGLTYEQYF

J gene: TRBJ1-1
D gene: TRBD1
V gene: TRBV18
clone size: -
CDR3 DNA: TGTGCCAGCTCAACGACAGGGGACACTGAAGCTTTCTTT
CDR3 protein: CASSTTGDTEAFF

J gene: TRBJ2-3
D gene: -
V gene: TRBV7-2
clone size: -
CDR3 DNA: TGTGCCAGCAGCTCCCCCCGGGGCCGAGGCCGCACAGATACGCAGTATTTT
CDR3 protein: CASSSPRGRGRTDTQYF

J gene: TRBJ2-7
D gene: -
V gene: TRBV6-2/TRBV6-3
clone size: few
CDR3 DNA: TGTGCCAGCAGTGAGTCAGCCTACGAGCAGTACTTC
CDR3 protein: CASSESAYEQYF

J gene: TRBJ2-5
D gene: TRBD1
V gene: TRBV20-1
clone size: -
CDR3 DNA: TGCAGTGCTGAACAGGGGGCCCAAGAGACCCAGTACTTC
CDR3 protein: CSAEQGAQETQYF

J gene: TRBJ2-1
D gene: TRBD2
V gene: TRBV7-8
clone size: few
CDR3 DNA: TGTGCCAGCAGCTTAGTTACGGGGGGCTACAATGAGCAGTTCTTC
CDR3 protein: CASSLVTGGYNEQFF

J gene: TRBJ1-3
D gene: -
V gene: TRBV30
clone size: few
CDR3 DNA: TGTGCCTGGAGTGCAGGCACACCCTCTGGAAACACCATATATTTT
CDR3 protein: CAWSAGTPSGNTIYF

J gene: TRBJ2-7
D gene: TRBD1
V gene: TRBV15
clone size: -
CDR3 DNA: TGTGCCACCAGCGAGAGTCCGGGACAGGGTAGCGAGCAGTACTTC
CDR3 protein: CATSESPGQGSEQYF

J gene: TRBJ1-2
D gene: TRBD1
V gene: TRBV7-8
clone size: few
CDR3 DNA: TGTGCCAGCAGCTTCACGTGGGACAGGGGGTATGGCTACACCTTC
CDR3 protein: CASSFTWDRGYGYTF

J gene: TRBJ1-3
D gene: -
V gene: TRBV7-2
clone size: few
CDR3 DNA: TGTGCCAGCAGCCCTCGGAGCGGGGGTGTTGGAAACACCATATATTTT
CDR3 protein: CASSPRSGGVGNTIYF

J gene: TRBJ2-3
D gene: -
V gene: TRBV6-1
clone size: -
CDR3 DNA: TGTGCCAGCAGTCCAGCAAGACACCAGGGCACAGATACGCAGTATTTT
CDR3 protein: CASSPARHQGTDTQYF

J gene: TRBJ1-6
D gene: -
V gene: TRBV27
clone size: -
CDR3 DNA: TGTGCCAGCAGTTTATTCAGGGCCGGTAATTCACCCCTCCACTTT
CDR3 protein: CASSLFRAGNSPLHF

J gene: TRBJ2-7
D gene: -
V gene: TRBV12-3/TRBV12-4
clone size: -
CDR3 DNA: TGTGCCAGCAGCCGGACCTCAACCTACGAGCAGTACTTC
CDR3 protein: CASSRTSTYEQYF

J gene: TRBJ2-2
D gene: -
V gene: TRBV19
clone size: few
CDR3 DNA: TGTGCCAGTAGTATAGACTACACCGGGGAGCTGTTTTTT
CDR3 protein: CASSIDYTGELFF

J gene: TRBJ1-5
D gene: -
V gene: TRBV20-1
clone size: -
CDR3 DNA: TGCAGTGCTAGTTTGGGGACGTACAGCAATCAGCCCCAGCATTTT
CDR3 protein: CSASLGTYSNQPQHF

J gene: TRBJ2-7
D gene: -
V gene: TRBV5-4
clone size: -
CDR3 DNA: TGTGCCAGCACCCCGGGAGACAGACCCTACGAGCAGTACTTC
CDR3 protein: CASTPGDRPYEQYF

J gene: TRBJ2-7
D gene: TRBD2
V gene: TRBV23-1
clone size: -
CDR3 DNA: TGCGCCAGCAGTCCTTGGGACATAGGGACTAGCGGGGCCCCCTACGAGCAGTACTTC
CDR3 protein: CASSPWDIGTSGAPYEQYF

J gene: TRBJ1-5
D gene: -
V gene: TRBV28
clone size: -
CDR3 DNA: TGTGCCAGCAGCTACCTAAGCAATCAGCCCCAGCATTTT
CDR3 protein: CASSYLSNQPQHF

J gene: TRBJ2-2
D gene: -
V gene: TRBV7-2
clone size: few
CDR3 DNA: TGTGCCAGCAGCTCCTACAATTCTGCCGGGGAGCTGTTTTTT
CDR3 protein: CASSSYNSAGELFF

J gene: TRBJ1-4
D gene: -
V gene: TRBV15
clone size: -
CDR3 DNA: TGTGCCACCAGCAGAGATCCGGGAACAGGAAATGAAAAACTGTTTTTT
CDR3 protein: CATSRDPGTGNEKLFF

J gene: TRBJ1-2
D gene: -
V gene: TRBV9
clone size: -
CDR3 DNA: TGTGCCAGCAGCGGGGAGGTATATAACTATGGCTACACCTTC
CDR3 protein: CASSGEVYNYGYTF

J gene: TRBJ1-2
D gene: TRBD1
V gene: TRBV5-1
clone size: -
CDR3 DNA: TGCGCCAGCAGACCTACAGGGGTCGAAGGCTACACCTTC
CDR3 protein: CASRPTGVEGYTF

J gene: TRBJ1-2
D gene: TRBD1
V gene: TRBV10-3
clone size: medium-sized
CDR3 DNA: TGTGCCACCCCCCTGACAGGGAAGGACTATGGCTACACCTTC
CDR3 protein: CATPLTGKDYGYTF

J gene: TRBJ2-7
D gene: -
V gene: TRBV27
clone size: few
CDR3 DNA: TGTGCCAGCAGCCGGCCACCACACCTCTACGAGCAGTACTTC
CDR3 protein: CASSRPPHLYEQYF

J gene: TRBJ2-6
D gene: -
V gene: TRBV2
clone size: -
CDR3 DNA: TGTGCCAGCAGCGGCGGATTATCCTCTGGGGCCAACGTCCTGACTTTC
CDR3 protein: CASSGGLSSGANVLTF

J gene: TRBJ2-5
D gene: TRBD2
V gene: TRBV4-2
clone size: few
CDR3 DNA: TGTGCCAGCAGCCAAGACCTAGCGGGCTGGGGGACCCAGTACTTC
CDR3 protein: CASSQDLAGWGTQYF

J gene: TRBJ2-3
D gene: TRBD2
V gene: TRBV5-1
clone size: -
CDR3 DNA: TGCGCCAGCAGCGGAGGAGGGGAGGGAGATACGCAGTATTTT
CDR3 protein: CASSGGGEGDTQYF

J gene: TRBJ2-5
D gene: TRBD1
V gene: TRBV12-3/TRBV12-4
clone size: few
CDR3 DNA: TGTGCCAGCGGCCTAACAGGGGGAGGAGAGACCCAGTACTTC
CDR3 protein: CASGLTGGGETQYF

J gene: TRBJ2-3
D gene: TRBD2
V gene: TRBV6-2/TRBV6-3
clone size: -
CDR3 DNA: TGTGCCAGCAGGCGACTAGCGGGGGGACCCACAGATACGCAGTATTTT
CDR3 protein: CASRRLAGGPTDTQYF

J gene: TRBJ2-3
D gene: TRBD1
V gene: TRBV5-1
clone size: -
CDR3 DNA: TGCGCCAGCAGCTCGGGACAGGTTCAGCAAACAGATACGCAGTATTTT
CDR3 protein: CASSSGQVQQTDTQYF

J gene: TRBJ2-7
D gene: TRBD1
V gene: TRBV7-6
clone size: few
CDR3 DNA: TGTGCCAGCAGCTCGGGACAGGGGGATTCAGGGCAGTACTTC
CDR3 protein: CASSSGQGDSGQYF

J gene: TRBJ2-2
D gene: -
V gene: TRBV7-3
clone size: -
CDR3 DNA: TGTGCCAGCAGCTCGAACACCGGGGAGCTGTTTTTT
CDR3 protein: CASSSNTGELFF

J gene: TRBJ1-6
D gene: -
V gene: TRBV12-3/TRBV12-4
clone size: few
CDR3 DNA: TGTGCCAGCAGTTTAGCGCTGCGTCCGGGCTCACCCCTCCACTTT
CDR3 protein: CASSLALRPGSPLHF

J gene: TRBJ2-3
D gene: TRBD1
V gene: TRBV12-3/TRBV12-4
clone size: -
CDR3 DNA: TGTGCCAGCAGTCCCCTGGACAGGCAGGGAGATACGCAGTATTTT
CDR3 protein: CASSPLDRQGDTQYF

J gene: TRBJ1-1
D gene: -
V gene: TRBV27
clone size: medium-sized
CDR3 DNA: TGTGCCAGCAGCCCTGGGGCTTTCTTT
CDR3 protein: CASSPGAFF

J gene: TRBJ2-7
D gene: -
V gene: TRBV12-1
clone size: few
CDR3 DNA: TGTGCCCCTAAACAGGGGACTACCTACGAGCAGTACTTT
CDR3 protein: CAPKQGTTYEQYF

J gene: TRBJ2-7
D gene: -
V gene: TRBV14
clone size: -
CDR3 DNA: TGTGCCAGCAGCCAAGTCGGACAACGCTCCTACGAGCAGTACTTC
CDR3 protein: CASSQVGQRSYEQYF

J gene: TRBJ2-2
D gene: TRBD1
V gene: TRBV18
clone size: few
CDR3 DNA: TGTGCCAGCTCACTTGGACAGGGGAACACCGGGGAGCTGTTTTTT
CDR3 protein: CASSLGQGNTGELFF

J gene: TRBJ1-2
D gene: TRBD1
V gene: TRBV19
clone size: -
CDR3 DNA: TGTGCCAGTAGTACCAATGCCATGGACAGGGGGCGCACCTATGGCTACACCTTC
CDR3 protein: CASSTNAMDRGRTYGYTF

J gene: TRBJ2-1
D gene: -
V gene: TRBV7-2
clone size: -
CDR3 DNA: TGTGCCAGCAGCCCGATAGTGGCGGGCGTAATTGAGCAGTTCTTC
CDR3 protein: CASSPIVAGVIEQFF